This passage covers 16 T cell receptor beta chains from one sample sequenced in a study of blood T cell repertoires in COVID-19 (dated by TCRdb to between 2020 and 2021). The library was made by the immunoSEQ multiplex PCR assay. TCRdb stores this immuneACCESS table with in-frame sequences only. Part of the clones is absent; in the studies checked, under half of the shortfall reflects unresolved V genes, and no reason is known for the rest. The sample table shows some 150,000 clones, and more than 80% are seen once. The leading ten clones occupy 15% of the sample. The source material was peripheral blood. The receptors originated from a middle-aged woman with acute or convalescent COVID-19.

The rearrangement uses TRBV18 and TRBJ1-2, with TRBD1 identical over 7 bases. Germline lookup yields CDR1 KGHSH and CDR2 LQKENI. The trim removed 2 bases at V and 4 bases at J, leaving 7 bases unmatched. The CDR3 sequence is 15 residues long. CDR3 protein: CASSPNRQGTYGYTF. CDR3 nucleotides: TGTGCCAGCTCACCAAATAGACAGGGAACCTATGGCTACACCTTC.

This clone appeared once. The V and J genes are TRBV10-3 and TRBJ2-7; 12 bases are shared with TRBD2. The CDR3 spans 14 residues. Germline CDR1 reads ENHRY; CDR2 reads SYGVKD. Losses at the gene ends were 4 bases for V and 4 bases for J; bases not matched to a gene: 2. CDR3 amino acids: CAISGLAGAYEQYF. DNA for the CDR3: TGTGCCATCAGTGGACTAGCGGGGGCTTACGAGCAGTACTTC.

The chain employs TRBV2 and TRBJ1-4; unclear D gene. V lost 1 base, J lost 12 bases, and 3 bases lay in between. There are 10 residues in the CDR3. The V gene's germline CDR1 is SNHLY and CDR2 FYNNEI. Here the CDR3 reads CASSEGELFF. CDR3 nucleotide sequence: TGTGCCAGCAGTGAAGGAGAACTGTTTTTT. Filled out from reference TRBV2 and TRBJ1-4, the complete variable domain reads EPEVTQTPSHQVTQMGQEVILRCVPISNHLYFYWYRQILGQKVEFLVSFYNNEISEKSEIFDDQFSVERPDGSNFTLKIRSTKLEDSAMYFCASSEGELFFGSGTQLSVL.

This sequence joins TRBV5-1 and TRBJ2-3, with TRBD2 matching 10 bases. Trimming removed 4 bases from V and 0 bases from J; junction bases left unmatched: 8. Germline loops: CDR1 SGHRS, CDR2 YFSETQ. The CDR3 has 17 amino acids. CDR3 amino acids: CASSPLLTSGSTDTQYF. In DNA, the CDR3 is TGCGCCAGCAGCCCGTTGTTGACTAGCGGGAGCACAGATACGCAGTATTTT.

The rearrangement uses TRBV6-5 and TRBJ1-5, with no clear D. The CDR3 length is 15 residues. V lost 6 bases to trimming and J lost 2 bases, with 14 bases between them. Germline V gene data show CDR1 as MNHEY and CDR2 as SVGAGI. This CDR3 reads CASRPDGSRNQPQHF. In DNA form, the CDR3 reads TGTGCCAGCAGACCGGACGGGAGCCGCAATCAGCCCCAGCATTTT.

The chain couples TRBV10-3 to TRBJ1-5; D may be TRBD1 (5 bases). The V and J ends lost 11 bases and 3 bases respectively, with 17 bases between them. The germline V gene encodes CDR1 ENHRY and CDR2 SYGVKD. This CDR3 has 14 amino acids. CDR3 loop: CASSGRGDNQPQHF. Written as DNA, the CDR3 is TGTGCCTCGTCAGGGAGGGGAGACAATCAGCCCCAGCATTTT.

V gene TRBV21-1 combines with J gene TRBJ2-7; TRBD1 is the table's D call and was not checked against the DNA. TRBV21-1 is assigned pseudogene status. The CDR3 loop spans 14 amino acids. The DNA of the CDR3 is TGTGCCAGCAGCACCCGTCGGACAGGCCGGGTGCAGTACTTC. Residues: CASSTRRTGRVQYF.

This clone was recorded many times. V usage is TRBV19 and J usage is TRBJ1-5; 9 positions agree with TRBD1. CDR3 size: 16 residues. The trim removed 6 bases at V and 2 bases at J, leaving 8 bases unmatched. Germline CDR1 LNHDA, CDR2 SQIVND (reference sequence). CDR3 coding DNA: TGTGCCAGTAGACCGGGGACAGGGAATCGCAATCAGCCCCAGCATTTT. Translation gives CASRPGTGNRNQPQHF.

This rearrangement joins TRBV30 to TRBJ2-2; TRBD1 matches at 7 bases. Trimming cost V 3 bases and J 0 bases; bases outside gene matches: 1. This CDR3 contains 14 residues. CDR1 is GTSNPN, CDR2 SVGIG, per germline (reference sequence). The chain's CDR3 is CAWSGTANTGELFF. CDR3 in DNA: TGTGCCTGGAGCGGGACAGCGAACACCGGGGAGCTGTTTTTT.

The V call is TRBV4-1, the J call TRBJ1-6; 7 bases are shared with TRBD1. The germline V gene encodes CDR1 MGHRA and CDR2 YSYEKL. V dropped 3 bases and J dropped 14; count of bases not matched to a gene: 4. This CDR3 has 12 residues. The CDR3 DNA sequence: TGCGCCAGCAGCCAGGACAGGTTGACCCTCCACTTT. It translates to CASSQDRLTLHF.

This chain links TRBV10-2 with TRBJ2-1, with D uncertain. Trimming removed 6 bases from V and 5 bases from J, with 11 bases in between. Germline lookup yields CDR1 WSHSY and CDR2 SAAADI. The CDR3 has 13 residues. The CDR3 DNA is TGCGCCAGCAGGGCCGACTTCCACAATGAGCAGTTCTTC. Its protein product is CASRADFHNEQFF.

This CDR3 reads CASSEPGLSYNEQFF. The CDR3 nucleotides are TGTGCCAGCAGTGAACCGGGACTATCCTACAATGAGCAGTTCTTC. This chain joins TRBV6-1 and TRBJ2-1; 7 nucleotides agree with TRBD2. Germline CDR1 reads MNHNS; CDR2 reads SASEGT. This CDR3 has 15 amino acids. V shed 2 bases and J 1 base; nucleotides not matched to a gene: 2.

CDR3 DNA: TGTGCCAGCTGCAAAACCCGACAGGGGGTGAGGTGGGAGGTTCCTGAAGCTTTCTTT. It codes for CASCKTRQGVRWEVPEAFF. The V gene is TRBV6-4, the J gene TRBJ1-1, with 9 positions matching TRBD1. The germline gives CDR1 MRHNA, CDR2 SNTAGT. J gave up 6 bases and V 8 bases, and 25 bases lay outside the gene matches. The CDR3 length is 19 residues.

This rearrangement joins TRBV15 to TRBJ2-5, with D possibly being TRBD1 (6 bases). V was clipped by 5 bases and J by 3 bases, with 16 bases between them. CDR3 length: 15 residues. Germline assignment: CDR1 LNHNV and CDR2 YYDKDF (reference sequence). CDR3 bases: TGTGCCACCAGCGGGACGGGACACCCGAAAGAGACCCAGTACTTC. This sequence encodes CATSGTGHPKETQYF.

The genes are TRBV7-3 and TRBJ2-6; 13 bases are a match to TRBD2. With 5 bases clipped from V and 0 bases from J, the junction kept 13 bases outside the gene matches. This CDR3 comprises 21 residues. Germline CDR1 SGHTA, CDR2 FQGTGA. The CDR3 reads CASSDGTSGDLLSSGANVLTF. The CDR3 DNA follows: TGTGCCAGCAGCGATGGGACTAGCGGGGACCTTTTATCCTCTGGGGCCAACGTCCTGACTTTC.

The V call is TRBV24-1, the J call TRBJ2-1; the D gene is possibly TRBD2 (5 bases). Germline CDR1 KGHDR, CDR2 SFDVKD. The CDR3 is 13 amino acids. V lost 9 bases and J lost 8, with 16 bases in between. The CDR3 spells CATRGRDSDEQFF. Here the CDR3 DNA reads TGTGCCACCCGCGGACGAGATAGCGATGAGCAGTTCTTC.